These 14 T cell receptor beta chains share one sample of origin, sequenced in a study of T cell responses to AZD1222 COVID-19 vaccine. Libraries were prepared by immunoSEQ multiplex PCR; TCRdb keeps only in-frame clonotypes and omits some of them. The sample yields about 130,000 clones, over 85% seen once. Source: peripheral blood, taken 28 days after the second AZD1222 dose. The origin of the receptors is an adult who received the AZD1222 COVID-19 vaccine.

The rearrangement links TRBV6-2 or TRBV6-3 to TRBJ2-7; 7 nucleotides align to TRBD1. CDR1 and CDR2 (germline): MNHEY, SVGEGT. The CDR3 is 15 amino acids. J was trimmed by 10 bases and V by 5 bases; bases with no gene match: 17. As DNA, the CDR3 is TGTGCCAGCAGTGAGGGACAGCCGCCCTCTGAAGTACAGTACTTC. It translates to CASSEGQPPSEVQYF.

The rearrangement links TRBV4-2 to TRBJ2-5; TRBD1 is a possible D gene (6 bases). The CDR3 totals 13 residues. V was pared by 3 bases and J by 3 bases, with 8 bases between. Germline assignment: CDR1 LGHNA and CDR2 YNFKEQ. Here the CDR3 reads CASSQRTEETQYF. In DNA form, the CDR3 reads TGTGCCAGCAGCCAGAGGACAGAAGAGACCCAGTACTTC.

This chain links TRBV11-3 with TRBJ2-1, with TRBD2 as a possible D gene (6 bases). This CDR3 is 17 amino acids long. Trimming took off 5 bases at V and 7 bases at J, with 24 bases between the two ends. CDR1 and CDR2 (germline): SGHNT, YENEEA. CDR3 sequence: CASSPLGGSRVRNEQFF. The CDR3 DNA follows: TGTGCCAGCAGCCCCCTGGGGGGTTCCAGGGTTAGGAATGAGCAGTTCTTC.

The rearrangement uses TRBV27 and TRBJ1-2; D perhaps matches TRBD1 (6 bases). The CDR3 loop spans 17 amino acids. V shed 0 bases and J shed 4 bases, with 18 bases lying between them. Germline V gives CDR1 MNHEY, CDR2 SMNVEV (reference sequence). As DNA, the CDR3 is TGTGCCAGCAGTTTATCCGTCCGACAGGTGTTTATCTATGGCTACACCTTC. Translated: CASSLSVRQVFIYGYTF.

The rearrangement uses TRBV4-2 and TRBJ2-5; D is ambiguous. V shed 1 base and J shed 5 bases, with 11 bases lying between them. This CDR3 is 14 amino acids long. Per germline, CDR1 LGHNA and CDR2 YNFKEQ. The CDR3 DNA reads as TGTGCCAGCAGCCAAGTGACCGGATGGGAGACCCAGTACTTC. It encodes CASSQVTGWETQYF.

This sequence joins TRBV7-6 and TRBJ1-2; the match to TRBD1 covers 10 bases. The CDR3 extends over 13 amino acids. The J segment lost 8 bases and the V segment lost 5 bases, leaving 5 bases of the junction unmatched. Per the germline V gene, CDR1 is SGHVS and CDR2 is FNYEAQ. CDR3 amino acids: CASSLGTGVGYTF. CDR3 DNA sequence: TGTGCCAGCAGCCTAGGGACAGGGGTCGGCTACACCTTC.

This chain links TRBV10-2 with TRBJ1-3; 9 nucleotides match TRBD1. This CDR3 contains 15 residues. V lost 4 bases and J lost 5; bases outside the gene matches: 6. Per the germline V gene, CDR1 is WSHSY and CDR2 is SAAADI. The CDR3 region has the DNA TGCGCCAGCAGTGGTAACGGACAGGGGAGAAACACCATATATTTT. Its translation: CASSGNGQGRNTIYF.

The genes are TRBV19 and TRBJ1-4; 7 positions agree with TRBD1. J was trimmed by 2 bases and V by 7 bases; bases with no gene match: 7. The germline V gene encodes CDR1 LNHDA and CDR2 SQIVND (reference sequence). This CDR3 contains 15 residues. CDR3 in amino acids: CASTQGTVTNEKLFF. The CDR3 bases are TGTGCCAGTACCCAAGGGACAGTCACTAATGAAAAACTGTTTTTT.

The chain carries TRBV11-2 and TRBJ2-7; 14 bases are a match to TRBD2. Germline values: CDR1 SGHAT, CDR2 FQNNGV. The CDR3 sequence is 15 residues long. The junction had 6 bases not matched to a gene; V was cut back by 5 bases and J by 6 bases. This CDR3 is CASSPGTSGSGEQYF. CDR3 nucleotide sequence: TGTGCCAGCAGCCCCGGGACTAGCGGGAGCGGCGAGCAGTACTTC.

In this sample, this clone turned up a few times. The gene calls are TRBV19 and TRBJ1-3, with a tentative D call TRBD1 (5 bases). The CDR3 is 16 amino acids. Germline V gene sequence: CDR1 LNHDA, CDR2 SQIVND (reference sequence). V lost 3 bases and J 0 bases, leaving 12 bases between the germline ends. The CDR3 DNA follows: TGTGCCAGTAGTATCGGGACGGAGAGCTCTGGAAACACCATATATTTT. Its protein is CASSIGTESSGNTIYF.

This chain links TRBV15 with TRBJ2-7; 7 bases match TRBD1. CDR1 is LNHNV and CDR2 is YYDKDF in the germline V gene (reference sequence). The V and J ends lost 9 bases and 4 bases, in that order; junction bases with no gene match: 9. The CDR3 totals 13 residues. Here the CDR3 reads CATEQGVVYEQYF. As DNA, the CDR3 is TGTGCCACTGAGCAGGGGGTTGTATACGAGCAGTACTTC. Using reference TRBV15 and TRBJ2-7 for the parts outside the CDR3, the full variable domain is DAMVIQNPRYQVTQFGKPVTLSCSQTLNHNVMYWYQQKSSQAPKLLFHYYDKDFNNEADTPDNFQSRRPNTSFCFLDIRSPGLGDTAMYLCATEQGVVYEQYFGPGTRLTVT.

This clone has only one observation. The chain links TRBV11-3 to TRBJ1-1; D remains unclear. Germline V lookup: CDR1 SGHNT, CDR2 YENEEA. This CDR3 is built from 13 residues. V was pared by 7 bases and J by 0 bases, with 9 bases between. CDR3 nucleotide sequence: TGTGCCAGCAACCCCAACATGAACACTGAAGCTTTCTTT. This encodes CASNPNMNTEAFF.

The chain carries TRBV28 and TRBJ2-2; the D gene is possibly TRBD1 (6 bases). The CDR3 is 13 amino acids. The germline V gene has CDR1 MDHEN and CDR2 SYDVKM. V lost 6 bases to trimming and J lost 7 bases, with 12 bases between them. Written as DNA, the CDR3 is TGTGCCAGCAGCCCGGACAGTCTCGGGGAGCTGTTTTTT. The encoded protein is CASSPDSLGELFF.

CDR3 sequence (DNA): TGCGCCAGCAGCCCGCGGATCCGACAAACCGCTGGGGGCTACACCTTC. Its protein is CASSPRIRQTAGGYTF. The chain joins TRBV4-3 to TRBJ1-2, with D unresolved. The length of the CDR3 is 16 residues. CDR1 and CDR2 from the germline V gene are LGHNA and YSLEER. V lost 4 bases and J 8 bases, leaving 23 bases between the germline ends.